The 9 T cell receptor beta chains below were found in one sample sequenced in a study of metastatic and nonmetastatic thyroid tumors. Ahead of thyroid surgery, no patient had received treatment of any kind. From the PCR reads, TCRdb re-called clones with MiXCR. The table has tens of thousands of clones, approximately 17% seen once. Material: tumor tissue. These receptors all come from a female donor with papillary thyroid cancer or a benign thyroid nodule (not recorded which). Some clones in this sample may be carry-over from other donors' samples.

This clone was counted ten times or more. This chain connects TRBV27 to TRBJ2-1, with 12 bases fitting TRBD2. Trimming at V came to 5 bases and at J to 5 bases, leaving 7 bases not matched to a gene. The germline gives CDR1 MNHEY, CDR2 SMNVEV (reference sequence). The CDR3 spans 16 residues. The CDR3 DNA follows: TGTGCCAGCAGTCCCAATCTAGCGGGAGGGAACAATGAGCAGTTCTTC. Its protein product is CASSPNLAGGNNEQFF.

Worth noting for this clone: A much larger clone differs from this one at a single base, so this may be a read error. The sample contains more than one DNA sequence encoding this CDR3. The rearrangement links TRBV4-2 to TRBJ2-3; D may be TRBD1 or TRBD2 (5 bases each). The germline V gene has CDR1 LGHNA and CDR2 YNFKEQ. V was shortened by 6 bases and J by 6 bases, with 25 bases between the two germline ends. This CDR3 comprises 17 residues. The CDR3, as DNA: TGTGCCAGCAGGCTGGGACCCACGGGGAAAGTGACGGATACGCAGTATTTT. Encoded protein: CASRLGPTGKVTDTQYF.

This clone was counted many times. The rearrangement links TRBV24-1 to TRBJ2-7, with a weak D call TRBD1 (6 bases). CDR1 KGHDR and CDR2 SFDVKD come from the germline V gene. The length of the CDR3 is 15 residues. V was clipped by 2 bases and J by 3 bases, with 13 bases between them. CDR3 DNA sequence: TGTGCCACCAGTGATTCCCCAGGGGAGAGCTACGAGCAGTACTTC. Its translation: CATSDSPGESYEQYF.

This clone appeared many times. A read error may be the cause here, since a much bigger clone is one base away. The same CDR3 also results from other DNA sequences found in this sample. The V gene is TRBV24-1, the J gene TRBJ2-1; 9 bases are shared with TRBD1. The germline CDR1 and CDR2 sequences are KGHDR and SFDVKD. The CDR3 is made up of 16 amino acids. The CDR3 spells CATSDLPGTGYNEQFF. For the CDR3, the DNA is TGCGCCACCAGTGATTTGCCCGGGACAGGGTACAATGAGCAGTTCTTC.

This clone was detected many times. A read error is possible here, since a much larger clone lies one base away. This specimen includes other DNA sequences encoding the same CDR3. The gene calls are TRBV14 and TRBJ1-6; D is unresolved. The V gene lost 4 bases and the J gene lost 10 bases, with 17 bases spanning the gap. The CDR3 is 15 amino acids. Per germline, CDR1 SGHDN and CDR2 FVKESK. The CDR3 reads CASSLLPSLGSPLHF. CDR3 DNA sequence: TGTGCCAGCAGCCTTCTCCCGTCCTTAGGGTCACCCCTCCACTTT.

The chain carries TRBV7-2 and TRBJ1-2; D gene ambiguous. The germline V gene has CDR1 SGHTA and CDR2 FQGNSA. The V gene lost 2 bases and the J gene lost 12 bases, with 19 bases spanning the gap. This CDR3 region has 14 residues. The CDR3 coding sequence is TGTGCCAGCAGCTTATCGCTAGGGTGCAGCGTCGACACCTTC. Its translation: CASSLSLGCSVDTF. Full variable domain (outside the CDR3, taken from reference TRBV7-2 and TRBJ1-2): GAGVSQSPSNKVTEKGKDVELRCDPISGHTALYWYRQSLGQGLEFLIYFQGNSAPDKSGLPSDRFSAERTGGSVSTLTIQRTQQEDSAVYLCASSLSLGCSVDTFGSGTRLTVV.

This clone was detected many times. This chain connects TRBV7-2 to TRBJ2-1; D is ambiguous. The ends were cut back, 4 bases at V and 7 bases at J, with 5 bases in the middle. Germline assignment: CDR1 SGHTA and CDR2 FQGNSA. CDR3 length: 11 amino acids. CDR3 amino acids: CASSSWNEQFF. DNA for the CDR3: TGTGCCAGCAGCTCTTGGAATGAGCAGTTCTTC.

This clone was picked up a small number of times. The chain carries TRBV10-2 and TRBJ2-5, with D maybe TRBD2 (6 bases). The CDR3 runs 15 residues. Germline loops: CDR1 WSHSY, CDR2 SAAADI. V lost 3 bases to trimming and J lost 4 bases, with 15 bases between them. The DNA of the CDR3 is TGCGCCAGCAGTGATTCCCGGGGGTGTCCAGAGACCCAGTACTTC. It codes for CASSDSRGCPETQYF.

V usage is TRBV28 and J usage is TRBJ2-7; 8 bases are a match to TRBD2. After removal of 5 bases from V and 2 bases from J, the junction contained 8 bases not matched to a gene. Germline V CDR1 and CDR2: MDHEN, SYDVKM. The CDR3 loop spans 15 amino acids. The CDR3 here is CASSVGTSGPYEQYF. The CDR3 DNA sequence: TGTGCCAGCAGTGTCGGCACTAGCGGACCCTACGAGCAGTACTTC.